Here is one TCR beta chain with its context. Its matching antigen is unknown. Assay used: immunoSEQ multiplex PCR; TCRdb lists only in-frame clones, some missing. The table includes about 86,000 clones, about nine tenths detected once. The germline CDR1 and CDR2 sequences are LGHNA and YSLEER. V shed 1 base and J shed 9 bases, with 16 bases lying between them. The CDR3 runs to 16 residues. This specimen comes from a study of T cell responses to AZD1222 COVID-19 vaccine. Study-wide results and caveats: Repertoire sampling occurred only after the peak T cell response. When two AZD1222 doses had been given, Spike-specific TCR breadth and depth rose. There were vaccine-associated CD4 TCRs across spike, dominant at 160-218 and 743-854. Most donors were white British and more were female, and clonal diversity was possibly underestimated.

Sequenced here: peripheral blood, sampled 28 days after the second AZD1222 dose. The source is an adult who received the AZD1222 COVID-19 vaccine. The J gene is TRBJ1-6, the V gene TRBV4-3; D is possibly TRBD1 (6 bases). CDR3 nucleotide sequence: TGCGCCAGCAGCCAAGTTACAGGGTCTCTCACTTCACCCCTCCACTTT. Translated: CASSQVTGSLTSPLHF.